This T cell receptor beta chain was observed in a study of somatic mutations in cytotoxic T cells in rheumatoid arthritis. Overall study: Prior to any treatment and right after diagnosis, patient blood (approximately 33 ml EDTA) was drawn.

Isolation of the CD4+ and CD8+ populations was accomplished via positive magnetic bead selection, with purity assessed by flow cytometry. Study-level findings and limits: Multiple comparisons were not accounted for in the slight TRBV07 underrepresentation seen in rheumatoid arthritis patients.

The CDR3 consists of 15 residues. V gave up 6 bases and J gave up 3 bases; unmatched junction bases: 7. The germline CDR1 and CDR2 sequences are MNHNS and SASEGT. Concerning this clone itself: Antigen: not known.

TCRdb's table, derived via immunoSEQ multiplex PCR, lists solely in-frame clones and lacks some. The sample includes around 15,000 clones, around 70% of them seen just once. This clonotype originated in an adult with rheumatoid arthritis. The chain carries TRBV6-1 and TRBJ1-1; 10 bases map to TRBD1. The sequencing sample was made of CD8+ T cells sorted from blood. In DNA form, the CDR3 reads TGTGCCAGCAGCCGGGACAGGGGAAAGGACACTGAAGCTTTCTTT. It yields the protein CASSRDRGKDTEAFF.